These T cell receptor beta chains were read from a single sample in a study of blood T cell repertoires in COVID-19. The protocol was immunoSEQ multiplex PCR, while the TCRdb copy is restricted to in-frame clones and leaves out a portion. Altogether roughly 220,000 clones are present, 70% to 90% being singletons, with the ten largest covering roughly 3.8%. The sample taken for sequencing was PBMCs or T cells enriched from blood (not recorded which). These receptors all stem from a middle-aged woman with acute COVID-19. Both conserved end residues are part of each CDR3. A D gene is named only where the DNA matches it firmly. The listing skips clone size in some rows; elsewhere it reads once, few, many or a size class.

cdr3_aa cdr3_nt j_call v_call clone_size d_call
CAIRPQDGTEAFF TGTGCCATCCGTCCCCAGGATGGCACTGAAGCTTTCTTT TRBJ1-1 TRBV10-3 few NA
CASTQGGSYNEQFF TGTGCCAGTACCCAGGGGGGCTCCTACAATGAGCAGTTCTTC TRBJ2-1 TRBV19 NA NA
CASSLGASGSNQPQHF TGCGCCAGCAGCTTGGGGGCGAGCGGGAGCAATCAGCCCCAGCATTTT TRBJ1-5 TRBV5-1 NA NA
CATSDAGRSTGPSHF TGTGCCACCAGTGACGCGGGACGTTCAACCGGTCCGTCGCATTTT TRBJ1-5 TRBV24-1 once NA
CASSQVTAGGAKGGYTF TGTGCCAGCAGCCAAGTGACGGCAGGGGGCGCGAAGGGTGGCTACACCTTC TRBJ1-2 TRBV4-2 NA TRBD1
CASSQVRNEQFF TGTGCCAGCAGCCAAGTCCGTAATGAGCAGTTCTTC TRBJ2-1 TRBV4-2 NA NA
CASRIDEKLFF TGTGCCAGCAGGATAGATGAAAAACTGTTTTTT TRBJ1-4 TRBV25-1 once NA
CASSLAASSYNEQFF TGTGCCAGCAGTCTCGCCGCGAGCTCCTACAATGAGCAGTTCTTC TRBJ2-1 TRBV6-6 NA NA
CASSFLDGGNEQFF TGTGCCAGCAGCTTCCTCGATGGAGGGAATGAGCAGTTCTTC TRBJ2-1 TRBV11-2 few NA
CASSLVEGQGVGGYTF TGTGCCAGCAGCTTAGTGGAGGGACAGGGTGTAGGCGGCTACACCTTC TRBJ1-2 TRBV7-6 NA TRBD1
CASSLYLGSSYEQYF TGTGCCAGCAGCTTATATCTCGGGAGCTCCTACGAGCAGTACTTC TRBJ2-7 TRBV7-2 NA NA
CASSLGPGTTSTDTQYF TGTGCCAGCAGTTTGGGCCCGGGGACAACTAGCACAGATACGCAGTATTTT TRBJ2-3 TRBV28 NA NA
CASSKLMELAGVSYEQYF TGTGCCAGCAGCAAATTAATGGAACTAGCGGGAGTTTCCTACGAGCAGTACTTC TRBJ2-7 TRBV21-1 NA NA
CASSLAPNNEQFF TGCGCCAGCAGCTTAGCGCCGAACAATGAGCAGTTCTTC TRBJ2-1 TRBV5-1 NA NA
CASTDTGNTIYF TGCGCCAGCACCGACACAGGAAACACCATATATTTT TRBJ1-3 TRBV5-1 NA NA
CASSEGTSGAYEQYF TGTGCCAGCAGCGAGGGGACTAGCGGAGCTTACGAGCAGTACTTC TRBJ2-7 TRBV9 NA TRBD2
CASSTRDILSSPLHF TGTGCCAGCAGCACCCGGGACATTTTGAGTTCACCCCTCCACTTT TRBJ1-6 TRBV11-2 NA NA
CASSSDRSYEQYF TGTGCCAGCAGTTCGGACAGGAGCTACGAGCAGTACTTC TRBJ2-7 TRBV28 NA TRBD1
CASSMSSNQPQHF TGTGCCAGCAGTATGAGCAGCAATCAGCCCCAGCATTTT TRBJ1-5 TRBV12-3/TRBV12-4 NA NA
CASSSRLQAQFF TGTGCCAGCAGTTCTCGGCTACAGGCGCAGTTCTTC TRBJ2-1 TRBV12-3/TRBV12-4 NA NA
CASSFAGGGETQYF TGTGCCAGCAGCTTTGCGGGAGGTGGGGAGACCCAGTACTTC TRBJ2-5 TRBV7-3 NA TRBD2
CASKVWASSYNEQFF TGTGCCAGCAAGGTATGGGCCAGCTCCTACAATGAGCAGTTCTTC TRBJ2-1 TRBV6-5 NA NA